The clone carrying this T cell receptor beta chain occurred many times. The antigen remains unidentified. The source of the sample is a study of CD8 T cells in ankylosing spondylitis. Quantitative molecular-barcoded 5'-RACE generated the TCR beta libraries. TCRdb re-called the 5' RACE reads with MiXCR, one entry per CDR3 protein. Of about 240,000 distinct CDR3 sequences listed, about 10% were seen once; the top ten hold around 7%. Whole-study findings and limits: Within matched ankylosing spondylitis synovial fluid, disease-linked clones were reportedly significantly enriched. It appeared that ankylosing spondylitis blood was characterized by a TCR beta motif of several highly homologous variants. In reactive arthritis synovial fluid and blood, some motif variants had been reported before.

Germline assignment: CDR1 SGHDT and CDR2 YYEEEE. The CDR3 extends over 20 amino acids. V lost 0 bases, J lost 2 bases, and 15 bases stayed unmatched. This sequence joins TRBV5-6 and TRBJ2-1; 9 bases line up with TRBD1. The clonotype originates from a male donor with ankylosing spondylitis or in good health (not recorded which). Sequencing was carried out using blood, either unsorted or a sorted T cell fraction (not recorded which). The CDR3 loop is CASSLGDRVTRFLPYNEQFF. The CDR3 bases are TGTGCCAGCAGCTTGGGGGACAGGGTCACCAGATTTTTGCCCTACAATGAGCAGTTCTTC.